This TCR beta chain was captured by sequencing in a study of T cell changes during pregnancy in multiple sclerosis. The table lists this clone with a count of one. Sequencing was performed with immunoSEQ multiplex PCR; in TCRdb, only in-frame clones are kept and a portion is missing. The data hold some 83,000 clones, with about 90% observed a single time. This material consisted of PBMCs, taken in the first trimester of pregnancy. This clonotype was obtained from a female donor in good health, serving as a control in a pregnancy study. Some clones in this sample may be carry-over from other donors' samples.

Written as DNA, the CDR3 is TGTGCCAGCAGGCCCAGGATGAACACTGAAGCTTTCTTT. This sequence encodes CASRPRMNTEAFF. The J gene is TRBJ1-1, the V gene TRBV6-1; D is undetermined. Trimming took 6 bases from V and 0 from J, leaving 8 bases between them. This CDR3 is built from 13 residues. Germline V gene lookup returns CDR1 MNHNS and CDR2 SASEGT.